Only a few counts were recorded for the clone carrying this T cell receptor beta chain. The antigen remains undetermined. Multiplex PCR with BIOMED2 TRB-A/B primer pools amplified TRB rearrangements. TCRdb re-called the multiplex PCR reads with MiXCR, one entry per CDR3 protein. The sample holds around 15,000 distinct CDR3 sequences, under 30% seen once. The sample comes from a study of T and B cells in COVID-19 patients. About the research overall: The recovered patients had mostly mild to moderate COVID-19 with outpatient management. Whole-study results and caveats: No sequencing was yet done of CD4+, regulatory or CD8+ subsets, or of SARS-CoV-2-responsive or tetramer+ sorted cells. Patients with COVID-19 reportedly showed strongly skewed T cell receptor beta variable and joining gene usage.

Germline loops: CDR1 ENHRY, CDR2 SYGVKD. The CDR3 loop spans 17 amino acids. V lost 4 bases, J lost 0 bases, and 16 bases lay in between. From blood, roughly 220-550 ng of genomic DNA served as TRB template. This TCR was sampled from a human donor who had recovered from COVID-19. The sequenced sample was blood. The chain uses TRBV10-3 and TRBJ2-4; perhaps TRBD1 as D (5 bases). In DNA form, the CDR3 reads TGTGCCATCAGTGGCACACCACAGGAGACAGCCAAAAACATTCAGTACTTC. This gives the protein CAISGTPQETAKNIQYF.